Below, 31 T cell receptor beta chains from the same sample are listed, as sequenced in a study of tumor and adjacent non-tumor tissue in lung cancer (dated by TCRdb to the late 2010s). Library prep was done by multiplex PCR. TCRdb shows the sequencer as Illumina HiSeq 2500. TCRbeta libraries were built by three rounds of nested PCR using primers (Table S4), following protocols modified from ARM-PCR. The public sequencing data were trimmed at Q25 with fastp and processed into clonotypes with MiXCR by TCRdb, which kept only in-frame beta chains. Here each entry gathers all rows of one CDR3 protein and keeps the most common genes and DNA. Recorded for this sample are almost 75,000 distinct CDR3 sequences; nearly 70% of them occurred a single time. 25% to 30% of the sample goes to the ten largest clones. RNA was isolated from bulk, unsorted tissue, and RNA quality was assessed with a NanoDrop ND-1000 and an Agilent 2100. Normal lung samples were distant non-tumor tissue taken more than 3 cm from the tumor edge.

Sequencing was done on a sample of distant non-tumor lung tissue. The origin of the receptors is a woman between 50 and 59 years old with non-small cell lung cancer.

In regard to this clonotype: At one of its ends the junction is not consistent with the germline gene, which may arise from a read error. As DNA, the CDR3 is TGTACCAGCAGTTTACGGGAAAATCAGCCCAAGCATTTT. It yields the protein CTSSLRENQPKHF. The chain recombines TRBV12-3 or TRBV12-4 with TRBJ1-5; D uncertain. The CDR3 consists of 13 residues.

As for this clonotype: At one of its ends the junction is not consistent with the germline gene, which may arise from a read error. CDR3 DNA sequence: TGTGTCAGCAACTTAAACACAGGGGGCCGGGAGACCCAGTACTTC. It encodes CVSNLNTGGRETQYF. The rearrangement uses TRBV11-2 and TRBJ2-5; TRBD1 matches at 9 bases. The CDR3 sequence is 15 residues long. CDR1 is SGHAT and CDR2 is FQNNGV in the germline V gene.

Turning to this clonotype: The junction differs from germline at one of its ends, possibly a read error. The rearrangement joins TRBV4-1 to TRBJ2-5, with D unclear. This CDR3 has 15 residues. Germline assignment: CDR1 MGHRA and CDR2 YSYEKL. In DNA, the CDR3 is TGCGCCGGCAGCCAAGAACTGCGTTCCCGGGAGACCCAGTACTTC. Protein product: CAGSQELRSRETQYF.

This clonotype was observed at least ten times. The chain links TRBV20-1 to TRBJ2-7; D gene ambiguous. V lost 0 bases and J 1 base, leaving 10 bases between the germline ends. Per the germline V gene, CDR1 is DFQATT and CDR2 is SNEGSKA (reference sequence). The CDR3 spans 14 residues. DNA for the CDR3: TGCAGTGCTAGAGATCGGAACTTTTCCTACGAGCAGTACTTC. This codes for CSARDRNFSYEQYF.

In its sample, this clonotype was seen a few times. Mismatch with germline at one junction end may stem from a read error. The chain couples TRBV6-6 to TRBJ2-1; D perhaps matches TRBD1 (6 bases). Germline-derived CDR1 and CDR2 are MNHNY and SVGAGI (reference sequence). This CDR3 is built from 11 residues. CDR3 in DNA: TGTGCCACTGATAGGGGGAATGAGCAGCTCTTC. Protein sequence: CATDRGNEQLF.

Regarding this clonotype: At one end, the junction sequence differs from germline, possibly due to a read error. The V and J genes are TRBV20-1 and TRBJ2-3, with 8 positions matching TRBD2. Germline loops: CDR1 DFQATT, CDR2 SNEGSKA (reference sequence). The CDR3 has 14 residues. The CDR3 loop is CTARTGGPRDTQYF. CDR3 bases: TGCACTGCTAGAACGGGAGGGCCGAGAGATACGCAGTATTTT.

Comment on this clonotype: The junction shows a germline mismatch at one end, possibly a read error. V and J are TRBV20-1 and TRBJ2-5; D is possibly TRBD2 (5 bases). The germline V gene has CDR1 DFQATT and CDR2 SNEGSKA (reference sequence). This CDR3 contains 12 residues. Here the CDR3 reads CSANLNKEAQYF. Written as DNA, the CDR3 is TGCAGTGCTAACTTGAACAAGGAGGCCCAGTATTTC.

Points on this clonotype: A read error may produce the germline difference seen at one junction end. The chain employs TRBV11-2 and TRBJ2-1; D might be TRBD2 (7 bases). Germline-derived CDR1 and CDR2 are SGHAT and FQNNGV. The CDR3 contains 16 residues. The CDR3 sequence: CASSRMILARDNEQFF. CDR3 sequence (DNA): TGTGCCAGTAGCCGGATGATACTAGCGAGGGACAATGAGCAATTCTTC.

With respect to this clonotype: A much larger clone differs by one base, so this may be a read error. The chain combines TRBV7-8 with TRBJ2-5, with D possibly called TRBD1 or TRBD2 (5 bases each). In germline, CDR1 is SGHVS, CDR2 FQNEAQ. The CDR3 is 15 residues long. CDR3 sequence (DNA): TGTACCAGCAGCCTCAGGGAGCGGTCTCAAGAGACCCAGTACTTC. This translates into CTSSLRERSQETQYF.

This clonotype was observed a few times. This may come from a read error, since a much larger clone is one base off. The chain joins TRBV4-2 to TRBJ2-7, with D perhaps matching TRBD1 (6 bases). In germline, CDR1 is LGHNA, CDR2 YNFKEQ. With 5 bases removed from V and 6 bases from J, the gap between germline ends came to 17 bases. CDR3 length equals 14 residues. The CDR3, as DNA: TGTGCCAGCAGCGACGCCCTGACCAGGGGCGAGCAGTACTTC. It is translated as CASSDALTRGEQYF.

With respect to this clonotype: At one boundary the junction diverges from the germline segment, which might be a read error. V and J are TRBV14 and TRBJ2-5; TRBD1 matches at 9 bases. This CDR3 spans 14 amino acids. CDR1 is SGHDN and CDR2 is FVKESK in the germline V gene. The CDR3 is CASCQGQGLETQYF. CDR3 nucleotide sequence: TGTGCCAGCTGCCAGGGACAGGGCCTCGAGACCCAATACTTC.

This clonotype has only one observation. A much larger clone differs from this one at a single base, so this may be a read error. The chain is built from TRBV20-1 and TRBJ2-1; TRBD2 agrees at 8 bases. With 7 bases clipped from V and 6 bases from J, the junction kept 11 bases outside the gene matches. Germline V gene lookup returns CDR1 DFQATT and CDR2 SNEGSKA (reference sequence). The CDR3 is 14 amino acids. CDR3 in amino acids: CSVRAREVVNEQFF. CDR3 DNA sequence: TGCAGTGTTAGGGCGCGGGAGGTTGTCAATGAGCAGTTCTTC.

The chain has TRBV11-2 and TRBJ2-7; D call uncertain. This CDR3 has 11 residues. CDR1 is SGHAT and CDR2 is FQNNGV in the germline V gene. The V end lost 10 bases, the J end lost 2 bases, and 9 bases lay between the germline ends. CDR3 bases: TGTGCCAACACCTCTACCTACGAGCAGTACTTC. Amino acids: CANTSTYEQYF.

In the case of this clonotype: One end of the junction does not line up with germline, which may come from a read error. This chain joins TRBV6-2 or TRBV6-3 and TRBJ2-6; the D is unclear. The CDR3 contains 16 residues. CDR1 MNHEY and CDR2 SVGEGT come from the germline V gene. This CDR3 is CVSSWGRSSGANVLTF. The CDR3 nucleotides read TGTGTCAGCAGTTGGGGTCGGAGTTCTGGGGCCAACGTCCTGACTTTC.

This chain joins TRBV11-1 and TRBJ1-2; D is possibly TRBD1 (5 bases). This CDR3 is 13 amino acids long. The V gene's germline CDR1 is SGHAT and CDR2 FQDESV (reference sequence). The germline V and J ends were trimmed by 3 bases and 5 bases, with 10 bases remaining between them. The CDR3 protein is CASSLDGAYGYTF. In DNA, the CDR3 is TGTGCCAGCAGCTTGGATGGGGCGTATGGCTACACCTTC.

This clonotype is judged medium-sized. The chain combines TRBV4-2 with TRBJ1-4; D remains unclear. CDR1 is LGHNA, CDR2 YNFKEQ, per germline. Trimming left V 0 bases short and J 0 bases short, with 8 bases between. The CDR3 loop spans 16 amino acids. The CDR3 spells CASSQEQDSTNEKLFF. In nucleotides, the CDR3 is TGTGCCAGCAGCCAAGAGCAGGACTCAACTAATGAAAAACTGTTTTTT.

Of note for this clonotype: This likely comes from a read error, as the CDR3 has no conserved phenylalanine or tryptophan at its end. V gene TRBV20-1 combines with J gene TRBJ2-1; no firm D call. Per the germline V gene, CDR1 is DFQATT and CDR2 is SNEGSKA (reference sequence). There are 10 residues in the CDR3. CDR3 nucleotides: TGCAGCCCCCTGGGAAATGAGCAGTTCCTC. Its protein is CSPLGNEQFL.

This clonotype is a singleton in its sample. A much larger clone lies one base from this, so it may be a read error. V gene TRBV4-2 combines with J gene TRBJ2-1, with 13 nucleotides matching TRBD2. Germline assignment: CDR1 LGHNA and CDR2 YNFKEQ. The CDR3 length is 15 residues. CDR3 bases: TGTGTCAGCAGCGATGATGGGACTAGCGGGGATGAGCAGTTCTTC. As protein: CVSSDDGTSGDEQFF.

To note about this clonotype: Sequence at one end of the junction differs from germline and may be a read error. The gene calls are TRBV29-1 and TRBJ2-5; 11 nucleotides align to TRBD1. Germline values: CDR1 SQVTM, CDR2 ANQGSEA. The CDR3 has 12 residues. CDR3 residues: CSVGTGGGTKYF. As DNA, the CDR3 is TGCAGCGTAGGGACAGGGGGGGGGACCAAGTACTTC. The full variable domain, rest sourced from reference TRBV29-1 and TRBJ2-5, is SAVISQKPSRDICQRGTSLTIQCQVDSQVTMMFWYRQQPGQSLTLIATANQGSEATYESGFVIDKFPISRPNLTFSTLTVSNMSPEDSSIYLCSVGTGGGTKYFGPGTRLLVL.

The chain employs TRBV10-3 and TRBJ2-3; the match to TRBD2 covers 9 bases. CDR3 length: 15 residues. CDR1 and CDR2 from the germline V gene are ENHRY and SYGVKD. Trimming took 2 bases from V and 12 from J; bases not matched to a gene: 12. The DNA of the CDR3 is TGTGCCATCAGTGAGGGTAGCGGGAGCACAGATGCACAGTATTTT. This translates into CAISEGSGSTDAQYF.

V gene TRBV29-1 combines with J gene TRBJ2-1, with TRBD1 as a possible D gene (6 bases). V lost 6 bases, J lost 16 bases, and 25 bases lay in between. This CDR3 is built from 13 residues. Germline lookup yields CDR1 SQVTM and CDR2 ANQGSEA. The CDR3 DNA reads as TGCAGCGTGGTGTGGGGGCGCAGGGATGAGCGATTCTTC. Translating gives CSVVWGRRDERFF.

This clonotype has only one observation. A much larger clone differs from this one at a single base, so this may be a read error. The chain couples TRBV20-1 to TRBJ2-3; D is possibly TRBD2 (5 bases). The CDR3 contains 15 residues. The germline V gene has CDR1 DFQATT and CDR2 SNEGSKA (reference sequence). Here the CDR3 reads CSARDAASSTDTRYF. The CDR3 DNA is TGCAGTGCTAGAGATGCGGCTAGCAGCACAGATACGCGGTATTTT.

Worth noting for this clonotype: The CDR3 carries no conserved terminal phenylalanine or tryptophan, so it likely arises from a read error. DNA for the CDR3: TGTGCCAGCAGCATAATGAGTCAGCCTTGGAATGAGCAGTTCTCC. The encoded protein is CASSIMSQPWNEQFS. The rearrangement links TRBV5-8 to TRBJ2-1; D gene ambiguous. CDR1 and CDR2 (germline): SGHTS, YDEGEE. The germline V and J ends were trimmed by 4 bases and 7 bases, with 18 bases remaining between them. The CDR3 has 15 amino acids.

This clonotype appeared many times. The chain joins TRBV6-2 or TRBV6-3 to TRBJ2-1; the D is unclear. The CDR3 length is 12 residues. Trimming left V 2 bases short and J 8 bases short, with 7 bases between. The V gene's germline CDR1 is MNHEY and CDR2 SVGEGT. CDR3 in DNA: TGTGCCAGCAGTTACGATTTCTATGAGCAGTTCTTC. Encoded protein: CASSYDFYEQFF.

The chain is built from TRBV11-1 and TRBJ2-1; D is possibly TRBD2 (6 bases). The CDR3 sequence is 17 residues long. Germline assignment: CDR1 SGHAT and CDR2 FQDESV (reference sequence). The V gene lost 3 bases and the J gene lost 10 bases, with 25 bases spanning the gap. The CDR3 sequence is CASSFFEDGTPAGEQFF. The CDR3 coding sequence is TGTGCCAGCAGCTTTTTTGAAGACGGGACTCCGGCAGGAGAGCAGTTCTTC.

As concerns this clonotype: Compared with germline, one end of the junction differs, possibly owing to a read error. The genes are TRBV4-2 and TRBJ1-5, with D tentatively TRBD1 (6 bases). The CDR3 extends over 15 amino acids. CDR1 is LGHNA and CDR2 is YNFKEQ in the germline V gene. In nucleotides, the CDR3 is TGCGCCAGCAGCCAAGTTTTTGACAGGACGCAGCCCCACCATTTT. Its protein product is CASSQVFDRTQPHHF.

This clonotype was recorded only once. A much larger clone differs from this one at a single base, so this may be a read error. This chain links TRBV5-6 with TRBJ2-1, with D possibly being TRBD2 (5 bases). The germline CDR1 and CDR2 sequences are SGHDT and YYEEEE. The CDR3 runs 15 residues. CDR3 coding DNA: TGTGTCAGCAGCTTGGGGAGCGGACCCTACAATGAGCAGTTCTTC. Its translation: CVSSLGSGPYNEQFF.

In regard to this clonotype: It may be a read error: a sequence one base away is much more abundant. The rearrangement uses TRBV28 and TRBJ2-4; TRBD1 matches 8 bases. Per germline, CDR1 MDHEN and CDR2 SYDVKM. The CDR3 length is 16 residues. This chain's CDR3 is CASSSPQGVAKKIQYF. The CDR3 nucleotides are TGTGCCAGCAGTTCCCCACAGGGGGTAGCCAAAAAGATTCAGTACTTC.

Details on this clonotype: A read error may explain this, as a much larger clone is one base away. The CDR3, as DNA: TGTGCCAACAGTGGCCGCGGGGGGAGCAATCAGCCCCAGCATTTT. Encoded protein: CANSGRGGSNQPQHF. The V gene is TRBV6-6, the J gene TRBJ1-5; possible D gene TRBD1, 5 bases. CDR3 length equals 15 residues. Germline lookup yields CDR1 MNHNY and CDR2 SVGAGI (reference sequence).

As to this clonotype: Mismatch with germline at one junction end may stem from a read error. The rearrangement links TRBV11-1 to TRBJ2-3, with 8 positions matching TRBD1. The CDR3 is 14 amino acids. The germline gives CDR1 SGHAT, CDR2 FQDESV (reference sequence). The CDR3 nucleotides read TGTACTAGCAGCTTAGGGACAGGCACAGATGCGCAGTATTTT. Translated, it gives CTSSLGTGTDAQYF.

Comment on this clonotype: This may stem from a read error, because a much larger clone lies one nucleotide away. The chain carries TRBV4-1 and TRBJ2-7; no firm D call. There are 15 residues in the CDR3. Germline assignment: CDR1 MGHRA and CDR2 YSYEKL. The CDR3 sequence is CASCQAPTASYEQYF. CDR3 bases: TGCGCCAGCTGCCAAGCCCCCACGGCATCCTACGAGCAGTACTTC.